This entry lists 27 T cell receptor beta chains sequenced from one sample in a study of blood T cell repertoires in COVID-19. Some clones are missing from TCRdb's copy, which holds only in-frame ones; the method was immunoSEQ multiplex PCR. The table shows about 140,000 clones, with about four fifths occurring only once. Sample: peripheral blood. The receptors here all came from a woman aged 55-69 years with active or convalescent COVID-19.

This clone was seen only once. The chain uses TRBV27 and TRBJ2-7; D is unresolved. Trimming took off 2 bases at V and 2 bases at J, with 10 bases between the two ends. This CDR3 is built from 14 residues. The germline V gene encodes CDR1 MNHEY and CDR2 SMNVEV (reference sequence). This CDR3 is CASSLASEAYEQYF. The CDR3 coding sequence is TGTGCCAGCAGTTTAGCTAGTGAAGCCTACGAGCAGTACTTC.

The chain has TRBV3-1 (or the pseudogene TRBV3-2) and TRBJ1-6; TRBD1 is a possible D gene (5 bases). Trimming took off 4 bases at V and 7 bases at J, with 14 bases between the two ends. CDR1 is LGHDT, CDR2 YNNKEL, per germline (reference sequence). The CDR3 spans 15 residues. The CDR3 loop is CASSPGGIENSPLHF. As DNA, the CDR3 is TGTGCCAGCAGCCCCGGGGGGATCGAGAATTCACCCCTCCACTTT.

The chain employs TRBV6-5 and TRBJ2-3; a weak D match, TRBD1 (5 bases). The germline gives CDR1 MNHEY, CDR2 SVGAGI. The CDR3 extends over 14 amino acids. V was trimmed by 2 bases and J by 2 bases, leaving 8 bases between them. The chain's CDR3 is CASSYDGHTDTQYF. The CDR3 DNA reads TGTGCCAGCAGTTACGACGGACACACAGATACGCAGTATTTT.

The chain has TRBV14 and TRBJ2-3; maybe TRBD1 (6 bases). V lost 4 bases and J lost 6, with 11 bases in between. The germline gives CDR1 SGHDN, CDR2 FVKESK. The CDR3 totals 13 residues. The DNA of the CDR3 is TGTGCCAGCAGCCGAGGGACATTCGATACGCAGTATTTT. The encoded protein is CASSRGTFDTQYF. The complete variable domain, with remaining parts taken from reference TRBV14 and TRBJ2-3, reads EAGVTQFPSHSVIEKGQTVTLRCDPISGHDNLYWYRRVMGKEIKFLLHFVKESKQDESGMPNNRFLAERTGGTYSTLKVQPAELEDSGVYFCASSRGTFDTQYFGPGTRLTVL.

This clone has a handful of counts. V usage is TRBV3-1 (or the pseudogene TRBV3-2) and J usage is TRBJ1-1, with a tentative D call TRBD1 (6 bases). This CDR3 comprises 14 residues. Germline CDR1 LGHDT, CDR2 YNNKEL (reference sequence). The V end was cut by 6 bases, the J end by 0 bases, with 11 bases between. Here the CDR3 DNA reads TGTGCCAGCAGTCAACAGGGCTTGAACACTGAAGCTTTCTTT. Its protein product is CASSQQGLNTEAFF.

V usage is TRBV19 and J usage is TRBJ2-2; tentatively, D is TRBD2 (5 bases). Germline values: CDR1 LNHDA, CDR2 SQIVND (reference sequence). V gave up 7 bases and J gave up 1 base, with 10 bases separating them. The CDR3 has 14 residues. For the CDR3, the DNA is TGTGCCAGTAAAGGGAGAGAGAACACCGGGGAGCTGTTTTTT. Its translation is CASKGRENTGELFF.

The CDR3 region is CASSLDWRVQETQYF. As DNA, the CDR3 is TGTGCCAGCAGCTTAGATTGGAGGGTACAAGAGACCCAGTACTTC. The genes are TRBV11-2 and TRBJ2-5, with D tentatively TRBD2 (6 bases). The CDR3 loop spans 15 amino acids. Germline assignment: CDR1 SGHAT and CDR2 FQNNGV. Trimming left V 0 bases short and J 2 bases short, with 10 bases between.

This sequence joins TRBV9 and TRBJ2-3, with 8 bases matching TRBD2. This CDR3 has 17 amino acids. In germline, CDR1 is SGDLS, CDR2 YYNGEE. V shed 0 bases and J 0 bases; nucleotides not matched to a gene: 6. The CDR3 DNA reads TGTGCCAGCAGCGTAGATCCAGCGGGGGTTAGCACAGATACGCAGTATTTT. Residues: CASSVDPAGVSTDTQYF.

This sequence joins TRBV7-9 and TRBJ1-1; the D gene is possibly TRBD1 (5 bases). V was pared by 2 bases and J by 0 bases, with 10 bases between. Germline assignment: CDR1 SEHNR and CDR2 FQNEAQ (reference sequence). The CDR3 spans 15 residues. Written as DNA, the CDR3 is TGTGCCAGCAGCTTATTCGACAGTTTGAACACTGAAGCTTTCTTT. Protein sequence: CASSLFDSLNTEAFF. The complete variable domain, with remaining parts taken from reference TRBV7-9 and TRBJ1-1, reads DTGVSQNPRHKITKRGQNVTFRCDPISEHNRLYWYRQTLGQGPEFLTYFQNEAQLEKSRLLSDRFSAERPKGSFSTLEIQRTEQGDSAMYLCASSLFDSLNTEAFFGQGTRLTVV.

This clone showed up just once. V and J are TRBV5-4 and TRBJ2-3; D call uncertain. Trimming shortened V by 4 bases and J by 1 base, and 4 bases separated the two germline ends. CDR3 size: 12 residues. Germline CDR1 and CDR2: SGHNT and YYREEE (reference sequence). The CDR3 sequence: CASSLRTDTQYF. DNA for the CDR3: TGTGCCAGCAGCCTTCGCACAGATACGCAGTATTTT.

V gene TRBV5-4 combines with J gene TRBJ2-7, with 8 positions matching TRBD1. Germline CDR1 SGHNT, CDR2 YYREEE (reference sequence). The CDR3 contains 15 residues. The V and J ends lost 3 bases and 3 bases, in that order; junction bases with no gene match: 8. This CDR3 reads CASSSPGQDNYEQYV. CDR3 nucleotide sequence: TGTGCCAGCAGCTCCCCGGGACAGGACAACTACGAGCAGTACGTC.

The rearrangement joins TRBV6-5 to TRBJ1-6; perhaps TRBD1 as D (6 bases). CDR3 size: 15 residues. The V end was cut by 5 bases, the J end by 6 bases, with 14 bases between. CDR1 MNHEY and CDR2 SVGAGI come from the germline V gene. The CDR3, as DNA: TGTGCCAGCAGTAGTCAACAGGGATTTAATTCACCCCTCCACTTT. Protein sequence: CASSSQQGFNSPLHF.

The CDR3 loop is CASSNYRGRNSPLHF. In DNA form, the CDR3 reads TGTGCCAGCAGTAACTACAGGGGGCGGAATTCACCCCTCCACTTT. The J gene is TRBJ1-6, the V gene TRBV25-1, with TRBD1 matching over 9 bases. The germline gives CDR1 MGHDK, CDR2 SYGVNS. Unmatched junction bases numbered 6, after V lost 5 bases and J lost 7 bases. This CDR3 contains 15 residues.

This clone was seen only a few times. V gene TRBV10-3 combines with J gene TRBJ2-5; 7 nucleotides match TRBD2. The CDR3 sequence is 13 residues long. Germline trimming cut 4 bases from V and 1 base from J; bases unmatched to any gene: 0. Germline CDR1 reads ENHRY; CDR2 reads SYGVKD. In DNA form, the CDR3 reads TGTGCCATCAGTGGGACTAGCCAAGAGACCCAGTACTTC. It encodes CAISGTSQETQYF.

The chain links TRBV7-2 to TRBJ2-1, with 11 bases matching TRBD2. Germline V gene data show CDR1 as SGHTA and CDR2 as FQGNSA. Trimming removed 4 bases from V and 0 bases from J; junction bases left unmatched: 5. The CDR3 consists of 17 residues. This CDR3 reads CASSYTGTSGSYNEQFF. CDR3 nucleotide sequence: TGTGCCAGCAGCTATACCGGGACTAGCGGCTCCTACAATGAGCAGTTCTTC.

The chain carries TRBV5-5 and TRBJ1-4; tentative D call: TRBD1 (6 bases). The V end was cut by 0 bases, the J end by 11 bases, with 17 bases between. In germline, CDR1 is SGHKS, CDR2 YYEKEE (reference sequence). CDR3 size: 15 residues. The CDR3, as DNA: TGTGCCAGCAGCTTGGATTCAGGGGTCGGTAGTAAACTGTTTTTT. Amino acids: CASSLDSGVGSKLFF.

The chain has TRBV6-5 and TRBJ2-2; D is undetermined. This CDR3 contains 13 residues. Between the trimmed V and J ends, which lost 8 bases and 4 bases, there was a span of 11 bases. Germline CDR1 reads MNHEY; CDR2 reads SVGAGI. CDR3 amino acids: CASGSVSTGELFF. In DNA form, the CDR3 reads TGTGCCAGCGGTTCGGTCTCCACCGGGGAGCTGTTTTTT.

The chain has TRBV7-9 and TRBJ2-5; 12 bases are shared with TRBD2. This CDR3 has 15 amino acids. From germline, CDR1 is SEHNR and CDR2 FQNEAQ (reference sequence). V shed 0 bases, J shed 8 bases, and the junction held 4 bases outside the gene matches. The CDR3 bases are TGTGCCAGCAGCTTAGCGTCGACTAGCGGGAGTACCCAGTACTTC. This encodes CASSLASTSGSTQYF.

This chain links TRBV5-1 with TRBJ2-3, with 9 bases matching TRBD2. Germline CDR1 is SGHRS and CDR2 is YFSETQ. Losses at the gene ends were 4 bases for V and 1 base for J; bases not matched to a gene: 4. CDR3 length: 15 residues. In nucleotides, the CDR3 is TGCGCCAGCAGCCCTAGGACTAGCGGCACAGATACGCAGTATTTT. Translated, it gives CASSPRTSGTDTQYF.

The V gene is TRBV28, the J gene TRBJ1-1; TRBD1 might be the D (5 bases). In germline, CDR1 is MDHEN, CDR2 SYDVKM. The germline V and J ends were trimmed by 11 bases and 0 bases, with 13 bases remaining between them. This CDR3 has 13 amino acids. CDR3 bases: TGTGCCCTCGGGCGGGGGTTGAACACTGAAGCTTTCTTT. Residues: CALGRGLNTEAFF. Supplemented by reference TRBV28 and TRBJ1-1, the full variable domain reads DVKVTQSSRYLVKRTGEKVFLECVQDMDHENMFWYRQDPGLGLRLIYFSYDVKMKEKGDIPEGYSVSREKKERFSLILESASTNQTSMYLCALGRGLNTEAFFGQGTRLTVV.

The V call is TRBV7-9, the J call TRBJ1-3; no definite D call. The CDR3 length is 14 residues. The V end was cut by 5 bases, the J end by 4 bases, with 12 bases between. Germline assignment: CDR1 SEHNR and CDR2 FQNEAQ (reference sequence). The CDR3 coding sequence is TGTGCCAGCAGCGCCCCCCGGGAGGGAAACACCATATATTTT. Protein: CASSAPREGNTIYF. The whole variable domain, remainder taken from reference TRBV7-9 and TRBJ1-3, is DTGVSQNPRHKITKRGQNVTFRCDPISEHNRLYWYRQTLGQGPEFLTYFQNEAQLEKSRLLSDRFSAERPKGSFSTLEIQRTEQGDSAMYLCASSAPREGNTIYFGEGSWLTVV.

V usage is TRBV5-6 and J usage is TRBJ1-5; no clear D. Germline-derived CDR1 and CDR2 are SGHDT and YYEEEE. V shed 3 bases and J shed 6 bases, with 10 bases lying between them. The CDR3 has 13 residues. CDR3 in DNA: TGTGCCAGCAGCTCATTAAGCCTTCAGCCCCAGCATTTT. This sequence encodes CASSSLSLQPQHF. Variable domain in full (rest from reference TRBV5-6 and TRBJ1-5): DAGVTQSPTHLIKTRGQQVTLRCSPKSGHDTVSWYQQALGQGPQFIFQYYEEEERQRGNFPDRFSGHQFPNYSSELNVNALLLGDSALYLCASSSLSLQPQHFGDGTRLSIL.

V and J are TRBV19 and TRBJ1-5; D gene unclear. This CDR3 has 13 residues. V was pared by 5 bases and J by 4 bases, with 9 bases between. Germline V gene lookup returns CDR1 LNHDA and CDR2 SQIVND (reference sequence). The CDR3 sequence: CASSAIENQPQHF. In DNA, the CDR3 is TGTGCCAGTAGTGCGATAGAGAATCAGCCCCAGCATTTT.

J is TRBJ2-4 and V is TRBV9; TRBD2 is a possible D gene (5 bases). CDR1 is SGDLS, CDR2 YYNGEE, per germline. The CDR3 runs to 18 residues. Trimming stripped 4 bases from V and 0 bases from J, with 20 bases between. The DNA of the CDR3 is TGTGCCAGCAGCCCCCCTCGTATGGGCGGACTAGCCAAAAACATTCAGTACTTC. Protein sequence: CASSPPRMGGLAKNIQYF.

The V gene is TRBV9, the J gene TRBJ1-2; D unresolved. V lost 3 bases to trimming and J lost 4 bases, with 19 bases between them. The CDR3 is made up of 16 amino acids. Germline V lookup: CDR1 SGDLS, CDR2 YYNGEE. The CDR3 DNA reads TGTGCCAGCAGCGCCTCCACCGGGAAAGGAGTCTATGGCTACACCTTC. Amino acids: CASSASTGKGVYGYTF.

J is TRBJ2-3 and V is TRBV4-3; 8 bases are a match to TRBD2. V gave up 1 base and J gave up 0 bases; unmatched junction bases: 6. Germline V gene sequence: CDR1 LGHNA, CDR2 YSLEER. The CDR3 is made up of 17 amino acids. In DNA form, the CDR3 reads TGCGCCAGCAGCCAAGCGATTTCTAGCGGGAGCACAGATACGCAGTATTTT. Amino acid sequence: CASSQAISSGSTDTQYF.

The CDR3 DNA reads as TGTGCCAGCAGTGTAGGGGGAACCCAGTACTTC. Its translation: CASSVGGTQYF. The chain uses TRBV2 and TRBJ2-5; the D gene is possibly TRBD1 (6 bases). The CDR3 consists of 11 residues. CDR1 SNHLY and CDR2 FYNNEI come from the germline V gene. Trimming pared 4 bases from V and 8 bases from J, leaving 8 bases between.